This T cell receptor (beta chain) was observed in a study of T cells in Graves' hyperthyroidism and ophthalmopathy. Study findings and constraints: The model's output predicted ophthalmopathy at a median of roughly 6.9 months prior to onset. Most thyroid clonotypes expanded above 0.001 appeared in blood too.

RNA transcripts gave rise to amplified TCR beta CDR3 regions. Using the HTBI primer set, a first-round RT-PCR was run on the TCR CDR3. MiXCR, run by TCRdb on the multiplex PCR reads, gives a single entry per CDR3 protein. Among roughly 710,000 distinct CDR3 sequences listed, roughly a third were seen once. This CDR3 contains 14 residues. Trimming took off 3 bases at V and 6 bases at J, with 11 bases between the two ends. Germline CDR1 is SEHNR and CDR2 is FQNEAQ (reference sequence). This clonotype came up many times. The target antigen is unknown. Diagnostic decisions used clinical symptoms, serum thyroxine and TRAb, thyroid ultrasound and orbital computed tomography. Isolation of PBMCs was performed on about 9.9 ml fresh peripheral blood.

Sequencing used blood. The chain employs TRBV7-9 and TRBJ2-2; D gene ambiguous. The receptor's source is a woman between 40 and 55 years old with Graves' hyperthyroidism. The CDR3 here is CASSFLYDPGELFF. The CDR3, as DNA: TGTGCCAGCAGCTTCCTTTACGACCCCGGGGAGCTGTTTTTT.